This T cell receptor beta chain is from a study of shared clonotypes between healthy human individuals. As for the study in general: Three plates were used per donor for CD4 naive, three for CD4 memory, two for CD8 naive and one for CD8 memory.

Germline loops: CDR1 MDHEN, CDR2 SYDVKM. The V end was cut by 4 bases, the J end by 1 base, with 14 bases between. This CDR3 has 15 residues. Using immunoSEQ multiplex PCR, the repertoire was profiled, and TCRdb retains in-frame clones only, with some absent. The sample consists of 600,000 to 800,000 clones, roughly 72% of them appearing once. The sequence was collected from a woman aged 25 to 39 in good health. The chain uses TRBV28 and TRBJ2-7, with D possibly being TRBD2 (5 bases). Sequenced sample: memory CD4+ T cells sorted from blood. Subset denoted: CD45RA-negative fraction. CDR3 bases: TGTGCCAGCAGTTCAAAGGCCACGGGGTCCTACGAGCAGTACTTC. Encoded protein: CASSSKATGSYEQYF.